This T cell receptor (beta chain) was recovered during a study of T cells in Graves' hyperthyroidism and ophthalmopathy. Study summary: It was at initial diagnosis, before any treatment, that peripheral blood was collected.

RNA transcripts provided the source from which TCR beta CDR3 regions were amplified. The HTBI set primed first-round TCR CDR3 RT-PCR. TCRdb analysed the multiplex PCR reads with MiXCR anew, one entry per CDR3 protein. This table has under 400,000 distinct CDR3 sequences, approximately 14% appearing once. Newly diagnosed patients aged 18 to 65 had hyperthyroidism of under 2 months' duration. Approximately 10 ml of fresh peripheral blood supplied the PBMCs. Germline V lookup: CDR1 ENHRY, CDR2 SYGVKD. This CDR3 comprises 15 residues. Between the trimmed V and J ends, which lost 7 bases and 8 bases, there was a span of 18 bases.

The sample comprised blood. The chain joins TRBV10-3 to TRBJ1-6, with TRBD1 as a possible D gene (6 bases). This TCR derives from a woman aged 55-70 years with Graves' hyperthyroidism. CDR3 protein: CAINTGRSPDSPLHF. CDR3 nucleotide sequence: TGTGCCATCAATACAGGGAGGTCGCCGGATTCACCCCTCCACTTT.